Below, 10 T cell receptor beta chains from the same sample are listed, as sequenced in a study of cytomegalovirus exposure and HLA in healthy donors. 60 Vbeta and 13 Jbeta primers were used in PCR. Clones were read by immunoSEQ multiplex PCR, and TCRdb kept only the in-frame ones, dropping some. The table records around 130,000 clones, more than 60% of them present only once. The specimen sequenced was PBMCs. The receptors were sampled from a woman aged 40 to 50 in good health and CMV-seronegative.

The CDR3: CASSLILGSNTGELFF. CDR3 sequence (DNA): TGTGCCAGCAGCTTAATTTTGGGCTCGAACACCGGGGAGCTGTTTTTT. The gene calls are TRBV7-6 and TRBJ2-2; D unresolved. Germline values: CDR1 SGHVS, CDR2 FNYEAQ. The CDR3 loop spans 16 amino acids. V was clipped by 2 bases and J by 0 bases, with 10 bases between them.

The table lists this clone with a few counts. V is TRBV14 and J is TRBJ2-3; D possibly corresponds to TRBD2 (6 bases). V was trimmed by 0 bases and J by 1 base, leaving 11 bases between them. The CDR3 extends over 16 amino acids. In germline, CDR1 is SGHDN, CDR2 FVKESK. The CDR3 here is CASSQDLRGRTDTQYF. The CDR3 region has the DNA TGTGCCAGCAGCCAAGACCTGCGGGGACGCACAGATACGCAGTATTTT.

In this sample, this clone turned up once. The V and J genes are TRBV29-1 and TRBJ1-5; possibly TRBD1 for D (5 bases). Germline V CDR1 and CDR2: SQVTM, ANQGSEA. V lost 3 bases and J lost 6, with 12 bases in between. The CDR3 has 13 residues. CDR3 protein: CSVDREDGQPQHF. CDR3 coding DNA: TGCAGCGTTGACAGGGAAGACGGTCAGCCCCAGCATTTT.

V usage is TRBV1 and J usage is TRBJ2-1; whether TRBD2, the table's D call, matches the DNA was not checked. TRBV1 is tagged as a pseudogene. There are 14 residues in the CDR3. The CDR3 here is CTSSLAKREHEQFF. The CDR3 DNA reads TGCACCAGCAGCCTTGCCAAGCGGGAGCATGAGCAGTTCTTC.

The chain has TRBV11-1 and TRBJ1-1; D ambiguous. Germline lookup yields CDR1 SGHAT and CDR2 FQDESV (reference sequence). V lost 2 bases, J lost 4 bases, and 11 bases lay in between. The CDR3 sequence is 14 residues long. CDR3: CASSLTGRATEAFF. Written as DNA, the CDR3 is TGTGCCAGCAGCTTAACCGGGAGAGCCACTGAAGCTTTCTTT.

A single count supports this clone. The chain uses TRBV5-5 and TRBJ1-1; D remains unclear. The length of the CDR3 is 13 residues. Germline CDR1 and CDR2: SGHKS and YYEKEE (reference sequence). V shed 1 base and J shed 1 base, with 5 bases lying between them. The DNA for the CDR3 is TGTGCCAGCAGCTTGCCCGGGAACACTGAAGCTTTCTTT. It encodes CASSLPGNTEAFF.

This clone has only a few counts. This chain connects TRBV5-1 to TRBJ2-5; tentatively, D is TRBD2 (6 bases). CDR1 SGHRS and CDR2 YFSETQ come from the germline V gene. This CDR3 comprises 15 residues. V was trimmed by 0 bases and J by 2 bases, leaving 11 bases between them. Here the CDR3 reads CASSLAAGMQETQYF. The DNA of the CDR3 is TGCGCCAGCAGCTTGGCGGCGGGGATGCAAGAGACCCAGTACTTC.

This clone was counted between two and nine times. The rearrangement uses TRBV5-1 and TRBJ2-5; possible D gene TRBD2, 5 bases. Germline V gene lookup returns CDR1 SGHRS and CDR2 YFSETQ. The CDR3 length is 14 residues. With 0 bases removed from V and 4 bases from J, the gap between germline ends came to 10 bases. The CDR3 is CASSLGQEAETQYF. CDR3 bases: TGCGCCAGCAGCTTGGGGCAGGAGGCAGAGACCCAGTACTTC.

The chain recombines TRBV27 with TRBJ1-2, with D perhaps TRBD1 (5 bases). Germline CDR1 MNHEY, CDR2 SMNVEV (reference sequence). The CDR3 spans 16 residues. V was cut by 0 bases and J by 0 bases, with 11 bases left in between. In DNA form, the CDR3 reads TGTGCCAGCAGTTTATCGGTGTCGACAGCTAACTATGGCTACACCTTC. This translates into CASSLSVSTANYGYTF.

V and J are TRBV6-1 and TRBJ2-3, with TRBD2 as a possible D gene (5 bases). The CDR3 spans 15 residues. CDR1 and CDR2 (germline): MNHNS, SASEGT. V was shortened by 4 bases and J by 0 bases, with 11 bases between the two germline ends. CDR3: CASSGVGRSTDTQYF. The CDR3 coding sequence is TGTGCCAGCAGTGGGGTTGGGAGAAGCACAGATACGCAGTATTTT.